This T cell receptor beta chain is from a study of blood T cells in healthy people across ages. Overall study context: Template switching recovered approximately one barcoded beta molecule for every two T cells.

General observations from the study: More naive CD4+ cells and higher diversity were found in long-lived than in aged donors. Among T cells, TCR beta diversity per million cells dropped roughly linearly as age rose.

On this clonotype itself: The target antigen is unknown.

The V gene's germline CDR1 is WSHSY and CDR2 SAAADI. CDR3 length: 14 amino acids. Trimming took 0 bases from V and 4 from J, leaving 9 bases between them. With a J-beta primer mix and a sample-barcoded 5' primer, a second PCR ran roughly 6 to 11 cycles. Through a template-switch adaptor with 12 random nucleotides, each cDNA molecule received a tag. In TCRdb, the 5' RACE reads were re-called with MiXCR into one record per CDR3 protein. The sample includes 550,000 to 750,000 distinct CDR3 sequences, roughly 21% of them seen just once. The sample taken for sequencing was blood. The clonotype was recovered from a man between 65 and 80 years old in good health. The V call is TRBV10-2, the J call TRBJ2-5; D is uncertain. CDR3 sequence (DNA): TGCGCCAGCAGTGAGTCTTATTCCGCAGAGACCCAGTACTTC. Protein product: CASSESYSAETQYF.